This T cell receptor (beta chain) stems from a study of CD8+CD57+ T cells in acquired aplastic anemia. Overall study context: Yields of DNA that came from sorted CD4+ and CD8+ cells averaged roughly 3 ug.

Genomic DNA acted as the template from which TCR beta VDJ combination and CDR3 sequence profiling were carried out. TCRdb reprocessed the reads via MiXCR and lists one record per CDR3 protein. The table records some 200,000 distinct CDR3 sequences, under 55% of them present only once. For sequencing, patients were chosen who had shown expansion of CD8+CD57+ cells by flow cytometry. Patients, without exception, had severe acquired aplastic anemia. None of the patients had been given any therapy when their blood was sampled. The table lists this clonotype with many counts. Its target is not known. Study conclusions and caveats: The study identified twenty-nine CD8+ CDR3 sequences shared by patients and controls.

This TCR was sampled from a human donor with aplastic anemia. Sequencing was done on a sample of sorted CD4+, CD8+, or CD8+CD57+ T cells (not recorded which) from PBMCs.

The CDR3 nucleotides are TGCAGTGCTAGAGATATACAGGGAGCCTATGGCTACACCTTC. Protein product: CSARDIQGAYGYTF. This sequence joins TRBV20-1 and TRBJ1-2; possibly TRBD1 for D (6 bases). Germline V CDR1 and CDR2: DFQATT, SNEGSKA (reference sequence). The CDR3 spans 14 residues. Trimming removed 0 bases at V and 4 bases at J, with 12 bases between.